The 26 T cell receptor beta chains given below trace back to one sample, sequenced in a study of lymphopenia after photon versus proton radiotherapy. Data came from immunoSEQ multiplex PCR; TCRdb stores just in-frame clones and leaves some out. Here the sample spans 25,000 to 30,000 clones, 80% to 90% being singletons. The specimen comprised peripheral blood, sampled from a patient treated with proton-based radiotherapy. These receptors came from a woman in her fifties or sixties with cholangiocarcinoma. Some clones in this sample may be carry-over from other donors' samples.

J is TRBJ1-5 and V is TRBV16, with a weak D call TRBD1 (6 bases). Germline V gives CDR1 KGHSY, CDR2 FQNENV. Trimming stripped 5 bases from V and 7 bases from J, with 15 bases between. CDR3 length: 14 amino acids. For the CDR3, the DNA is TGTGCCAGCAGCTGGGGGGGGCAGAGGCAGCCCCAGCATTTT. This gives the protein CASSWGGQRQPQHF.

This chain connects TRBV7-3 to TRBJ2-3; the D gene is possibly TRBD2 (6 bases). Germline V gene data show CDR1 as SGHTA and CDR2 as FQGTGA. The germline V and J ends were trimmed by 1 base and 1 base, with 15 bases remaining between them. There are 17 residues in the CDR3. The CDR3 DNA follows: TGTGCCAGCAGCTTAAATTCCGGGGGACCAGGCACAGATACGCAGTATTTT. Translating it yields CASSLNSGGPGTDTQYF.

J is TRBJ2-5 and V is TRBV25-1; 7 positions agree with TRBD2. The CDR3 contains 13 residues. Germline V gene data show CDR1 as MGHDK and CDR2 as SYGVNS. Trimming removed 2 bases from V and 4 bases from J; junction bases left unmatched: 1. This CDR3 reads CASSEGGGETQYF. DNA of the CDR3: TGTGCCAGCAGTGAAGGGGGGGGAGAGACCCAGTACTTC.

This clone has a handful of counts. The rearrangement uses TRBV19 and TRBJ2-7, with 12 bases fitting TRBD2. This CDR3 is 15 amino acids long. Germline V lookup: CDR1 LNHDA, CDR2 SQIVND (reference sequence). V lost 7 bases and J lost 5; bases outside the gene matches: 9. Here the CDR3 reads CASTPGLAGLDEQYF. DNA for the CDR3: TGTGCCAGTACCCCAGGACTAGCGGGGTTGGACGAGCAGTACTTC.

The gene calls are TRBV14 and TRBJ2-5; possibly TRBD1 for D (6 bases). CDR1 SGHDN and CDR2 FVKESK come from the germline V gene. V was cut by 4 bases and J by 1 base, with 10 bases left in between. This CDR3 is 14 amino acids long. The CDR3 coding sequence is TGTGCCAGCAGCCTAAACAGGGCCCAAGAGACCCAGTACTTC. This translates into CASSLNRAQETQYF.

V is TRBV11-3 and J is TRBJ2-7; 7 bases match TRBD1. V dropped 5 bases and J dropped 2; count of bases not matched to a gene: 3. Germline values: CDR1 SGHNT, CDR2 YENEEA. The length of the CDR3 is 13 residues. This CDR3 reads CASSPGTAYEQYF. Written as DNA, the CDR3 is TGTGCCAGCAGCCCAGGGACAGCCTACGAGCAGTACTTC.

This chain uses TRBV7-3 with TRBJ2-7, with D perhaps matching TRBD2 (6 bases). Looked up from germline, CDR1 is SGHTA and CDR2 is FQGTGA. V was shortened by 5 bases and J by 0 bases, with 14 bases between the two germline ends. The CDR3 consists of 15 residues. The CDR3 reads CASSPAGGSSYEQYF. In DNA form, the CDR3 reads TGTGCCAGCAGCCCCGCCGGGGGAAGCTCCTACGAGCAGTACTTC.

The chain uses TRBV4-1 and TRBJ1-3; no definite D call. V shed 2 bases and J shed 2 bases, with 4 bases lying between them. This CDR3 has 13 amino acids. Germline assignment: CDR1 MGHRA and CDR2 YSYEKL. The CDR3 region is CASSQRTGNTIYF. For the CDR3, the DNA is TGCGCCAGCAGCCAAAGGACTGGAAACACCATATATTTT.

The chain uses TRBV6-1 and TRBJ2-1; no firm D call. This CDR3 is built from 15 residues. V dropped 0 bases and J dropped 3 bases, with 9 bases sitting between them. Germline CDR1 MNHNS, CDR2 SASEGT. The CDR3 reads CASSEAHVVYNEQFF. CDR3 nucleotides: TGTGCCAGCAGTGAAGCGCATGTGGTCTACAATGAGCAGTTCTTC.

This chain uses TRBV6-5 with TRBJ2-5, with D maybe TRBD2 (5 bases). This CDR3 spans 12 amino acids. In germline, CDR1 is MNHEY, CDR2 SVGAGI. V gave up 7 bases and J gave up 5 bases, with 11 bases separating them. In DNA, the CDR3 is TGTGCCAGCACCTCTCCGGGGGAGACCCAGTACTTC. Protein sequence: CASTSPGETQYF.

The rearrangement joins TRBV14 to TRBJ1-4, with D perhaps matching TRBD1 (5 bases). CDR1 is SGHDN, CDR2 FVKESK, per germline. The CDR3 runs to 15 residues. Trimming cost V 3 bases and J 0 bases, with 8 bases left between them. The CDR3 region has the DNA TGTGCCAGCAGCCAGTTGACAGCAACTAATGAAAAACTGTTTTTT. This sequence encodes CASSQLTATNEKLFF.

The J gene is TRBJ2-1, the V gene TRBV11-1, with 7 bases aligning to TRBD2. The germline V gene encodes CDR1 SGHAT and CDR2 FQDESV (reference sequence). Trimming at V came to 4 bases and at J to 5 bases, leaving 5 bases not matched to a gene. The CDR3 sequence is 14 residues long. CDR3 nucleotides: TGTGCCAGCAGCTCCGGGACTAACAACAATGAGCAGTTCTTC. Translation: CASSSGTNNNEQFF. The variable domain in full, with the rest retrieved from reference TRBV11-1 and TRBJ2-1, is EAEVAQSPRYKITEKSQAVAFWCDPISGHATLYWYRQILGQGPELLVQFQDESVVDDSQLPKDRFSAERLKGVDSTLKIQPAELGDSAMYLCASSSGTNNNEQFFGPGTRLTVL.

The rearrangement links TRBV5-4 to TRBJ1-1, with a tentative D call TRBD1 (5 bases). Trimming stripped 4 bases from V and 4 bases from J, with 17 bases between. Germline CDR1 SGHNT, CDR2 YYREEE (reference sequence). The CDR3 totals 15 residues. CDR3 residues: CASSPRAPGGTEAFF. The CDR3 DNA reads TGTGCCAGCAGCCCGAGGGCACCCGGGGGCACTGAAGCTTTCTTT. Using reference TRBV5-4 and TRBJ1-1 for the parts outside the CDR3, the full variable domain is ETGVTQSPTHLIKTRGQQVTLRCSSQSGHNTVSWYQQALGQGPQFIFQYYREEENGRGNFPPRFSGLQFPNYSSELNVNALELDDSALYLCASSPRAPGGTEAFFGQGTRLTVV.

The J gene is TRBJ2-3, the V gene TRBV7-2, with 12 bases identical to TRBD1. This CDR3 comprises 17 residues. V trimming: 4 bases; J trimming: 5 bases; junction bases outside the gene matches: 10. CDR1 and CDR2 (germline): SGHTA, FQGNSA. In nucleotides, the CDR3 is TGTGCCAGCAGCTCCAGAGCCGGGACAGGGGGCATAGATACGCAGTATTTT. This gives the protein CASSSRAGTGGIDTQYF.

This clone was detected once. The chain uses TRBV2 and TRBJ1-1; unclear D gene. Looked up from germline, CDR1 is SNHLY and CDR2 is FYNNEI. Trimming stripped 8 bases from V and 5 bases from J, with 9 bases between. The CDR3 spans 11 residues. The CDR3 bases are TGTGCCAGCGCCTGGGATACTGAAGCTTTCTTT. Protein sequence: CASAWDTEAFF.

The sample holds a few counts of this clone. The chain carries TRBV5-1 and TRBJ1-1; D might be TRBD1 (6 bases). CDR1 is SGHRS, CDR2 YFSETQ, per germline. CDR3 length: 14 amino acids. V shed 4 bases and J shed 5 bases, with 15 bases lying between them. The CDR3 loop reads CASSRGLEGTEAFF. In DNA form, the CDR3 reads TGCGCCAGCAGCCGGGGGCTTGAAGGGACTGAAGCTTTCTTT.

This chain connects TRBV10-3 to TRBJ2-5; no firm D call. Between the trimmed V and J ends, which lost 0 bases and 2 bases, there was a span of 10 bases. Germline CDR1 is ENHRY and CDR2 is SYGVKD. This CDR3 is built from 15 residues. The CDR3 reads CAISESQARQETQYF. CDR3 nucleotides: TGTGCCATCAGTGAGTCGCAGGCAAGGCAAGAGACCCAGTACTTC.

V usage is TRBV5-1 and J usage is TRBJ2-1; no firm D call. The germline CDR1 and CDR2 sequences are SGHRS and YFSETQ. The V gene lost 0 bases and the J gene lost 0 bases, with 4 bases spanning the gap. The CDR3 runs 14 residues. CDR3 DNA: TGCGCCAGCAGCTTGGACAGCTCCTACAATGAGCAGTTCTTC. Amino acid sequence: CASSLDSSYNEQFF.

The CDR3 DNA reads TGTGCCAGCAGTGACGCACCGCTGAATCAGCCCCAGCATTTT. Translated: CASSDAPLNQPQHF. J is TRBJ1-5 and V is TRBV2; D gene uncertain. The CDR3 runs to 14 residues. Germline V lookup: CDR1 SNHLY, CDR2 FYNNEI. V was shortened by 3 bases and J by 4 bases, with 10 bases between the two germline ends.

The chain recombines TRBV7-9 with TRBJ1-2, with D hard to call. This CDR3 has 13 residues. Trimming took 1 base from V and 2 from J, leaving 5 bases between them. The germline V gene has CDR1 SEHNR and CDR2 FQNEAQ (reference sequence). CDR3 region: CASSLDTNYGYTF. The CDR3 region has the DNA TGTGCCAGCAGCTTAGACACGAACTATGGCTACACCTTC.

In nucleotides, the CDR3 is TGTGCCAGCAGCTTAGCTCGAGGGGAGCCACGAATAGCCAAAAACATTCAGTACTTC. Translated: CASSLARGEPRIAKNIQYF. This chain joins TRBV7-4 and TRBJ2-4; either TRBD1 or TRBD2 may supply D (5 bases each). Germline V CDR1 and CDR2: SGHVT, SQSDAQ. The CDR3 extends over 19 amino acids. V lost 0 bases and J lost 0, with 18 bases in between.

CDR3 sequence reads: CASSVVASGPYEQYF. CDR3 in DNA: TGTGCCAGCAGCGTAGTAGCTAGCGGCCCGTACGAGCAGTACTTC. The chain links TRBV9 to TRBJ2-7, with 7 nucleotides matching TRBD2. Germline loops: CDR1 SGDLS, CDR2 YYNGEE. The CDR3 spans 15 residues. Unmatched junction bases numbered 7, after V lost 0 bases and J lost 4 bases.

Here the CDR3 reads CASTRGSGGLSYEQYF. CDR3 DNA sequence: TGTGCCAGCACTAGGGGTAGCGGGGGGCTGTCCTACGAGCAGTACTTC. V and J are TRBV27 and TRBJ2-7; 10 bases are shared with TRBD2. From germline, CDR1 is MNHEY and CDR2 SMNVEV (reference sequence). The V segment lost 7 bases and the J segment 1 base; nucleotides outside the gene matches: 10. The CDR3 is 16 residues long.

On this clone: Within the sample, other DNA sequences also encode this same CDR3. The CDR3 loop is CASSEATYEQYF. CDR3 in DNA: TGTGCCAGCAGTGAAGCTACATACGAGCAGTACTTC. V and J are TRBV6-1 and TRBJ2-7; no clear D. CDR3 length: 12 residues. V shed 0 bases and J shed 4 bases, with 4 bases lying between them. CDR1 MNHNS and CDR2 SASEGT come from the germline V gene.

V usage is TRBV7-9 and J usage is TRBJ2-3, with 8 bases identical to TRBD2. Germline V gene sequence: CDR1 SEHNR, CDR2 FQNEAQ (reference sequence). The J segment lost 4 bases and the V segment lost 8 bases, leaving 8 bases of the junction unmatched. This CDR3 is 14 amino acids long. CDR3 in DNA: TGTGCCAGCGTCGAGAGCGGGGGCTCAGATACGCAGTATTTT. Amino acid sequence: CASVESGGSDTQYF.

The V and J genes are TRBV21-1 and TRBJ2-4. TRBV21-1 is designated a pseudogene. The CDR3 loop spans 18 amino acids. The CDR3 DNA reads TGTGCCAGCAGCGCCCCCGCATCCGGGGCTATGGCCAAAAACATTCAGTACTTC. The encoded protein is CASSAPASGAMAKNIQYF.